These T cell receptor beta chains were read from a single sample in a study of human T cells and chemical hapten exposure. One entry per CDR3 protein results from TCRdb running MiXCR on the RACE reads. The sample lists about 110,000 distinct CDR3 sequences, 9.2% occurring once. Here the sequenced sample was whole blood, taken in connection with sensitization to the hapten diphenylcyclopropenone (DPC). The receptors stem from a woman between 40 and 55 years old with alopecia areata. Some clones in this sample may be carry-over from other donors' samples. Each CDR3 is given with its conserved first and last residue. D genes are given only for firm matches. Not all rows give a size; the values are once, few, many and, for expanded clones, a class.

J gene: TRBJ1-5
D gene: -
clone size: many
V gene: TRBV18
CDR3 protein: CASSPIEGKPQHF
CDR3 DNA: TGTGCCAGCTCACCGATAGAAGGGAAGCCCCAGCATTTT

J gene: TRBJ1-5
D gene: -
clone size: many
V gene: TRBV5-6
CDR3 protein: CASSVVGQPQHF
CDR3 DNA: TGTGCCAGCAGCGTAGTCGGTCAGCCCCAGCATTTT

J gene: TRBJ1-2
D gene: -
clone size: few
V gene: TRBV20-1
CDR3 protein: CSAATGANYGYTF
CDR3 DNA: TGCAGTGCTGCCACGGGAGCTAACTATGGCTACACCTTC

J gene: TRBJ2-1
D gene: -
clone size: many
V gene: TRBV19
CDR3 protein: CASSIDSRAREQFF
CDR3 DNA: TGTGCCAGTAGTATAGATTCGAGAGCAAGGGAGCAGTTCTTC

J gene: TRBJ2-1
D gene: -
clone size: many
V gene: TRBV7-6
CDR3 protein: CASSLLDRTYEQFF
CDR3 DNA: TGTGCCAGCAGCTTATTGGACCGGACCTATGAGCAGTTCTTC

J gene: TRBJ1-1
D gene: -
clone size: -
V gene: TRBV7-6
CDR3 protein: CASSLSLGAGEAFF
CDR3 DNA: TGTGCCAGCAGCTTAAGTCTGGGGGCGGGTGAAGCTTTCTTT

J gene: TRBJ1-2
D gene: TRBD1
clone size: many
V gene: TRBV12-3/TRBV12-4
CDR3 protein: CASSFWDRGTNGYTF
CDR3 DNA: TGTGCCAGCAGTTTTTGGGACAGGGGGACGAATGGCTACACCTTC

J gene: TRBJ1-1
D gene: -
clone size: few
V gene: TRBV3-1
CDR3 protein: CASSQDFGRVNTEAFF
CDR3 DNA: TGTGCCAGCAGCCAAGATTTTGGGAGGGTGAACACTGAAGCTTTCTTT

J gene: TRBJ1-2
D gene: TRBD1
clone size: many
V gene: TRBV5-5
CDR3 protein: CASSPDRDTF
CDR3 DNA: TGTGCCAGCAGCCCTGACAGGGACACCTTC

J gene: TRBJ2-5
D gene: -
clone size: few
V gene: TRBV10-3
CDR3 protein: CAISAQGGGETQYF
CDR3 DNA: TGTGCCATCAGTGCACAGGGAGGGGGAGAGACCCAGTACTTC

J gene: TRBJ1-1
D gene: -
clone size: many
V gene: TRBV7-2
CDR3 protein: CASSLEDGRAFAEAFF
CDR3 DNA: TGTGCCAGCAGCTTAGAGGACGGACGGGCGTTCGCTGAAGCTTTCTTT

J gene: TRBJ2-6
D gene: -
clone size: many
V gene: TRBV29-1
CDR3 protein: CSVGFSGANVLTF
CDR3 DNA: TGCAGCGTTGGGTTCTCTGGGGCCAACGTCCTGACTTTC

J gene: TRBJ1-4
D gene: TRBD1
clone size: few
V gene: TRBV18
CDR3 protein: CASSTGTGDKKLFF
CDR3 DNA: TGTGCCAGCTCCACCGGGACAGGGGACAAAAAACTGTTTTTT

J gene: TRBJ2-7
D gene: -
clone size: -
V gene: TRBV18
CDR3 protein: CASSPRHSEEQYF
CDR3 DNA: TGTGCCAGCTCACCAAGACACTCCGAGGAGCAGTACTTC